This TCR beta chain originates from a study of Ad26.COV2.S vaccination and SARS-CoV-2 variants. This clone was detected only once. The antigen is not known. Produced via immunoSEQ multiplex PCR; TCRdb's table is partial and in-frame only. This sample has 450,000 to 550,000 clones, with 80% to 90% found just once. Germline lookup yields CDR1 KGHDR and CDR2 SFDVKD. V lost 4 bases and J lost 10; bases outside the gene matches: 15. The CDR3 consists of 17 residues. Treatment in this sample: 15 to 20 received Ad26.COV2.S at low or high dose, single or two shots; a few received placebo; per-sample allocation not given. Material that was analyzed had been drawn on day 63 after the first vaccine or placebo injection. Boston supplied an adult donor aged 18-55 years. Study-level points and caveats: It was reported that spike-specific CD8+ and CD4+ T cell responses were substantially broad after vaccination. Breadth of non-spike TCRs did not differ between vaccinees and placebo recipients.

This sequence was found in a person aged 18-65 years who received the Ad26.COV2.S COVID-19 vaccine or a placebo. This chain uses TRBV24-1 with TRBJ2-1, with 10 positions matching TRBD2. Here the sequenced sample was peripheral blood, taken in a trial of Ad26.COV2.S vaccine versus placebo. The CDR3 sequence: CATSEPSGRGVGGEQFF. Written as DNA, the CDR3 is TGTGCCACCAGTGAACCGAGCGGGAGGGGGGTCGGAGGGGAGCAGTTCTTC.